This T cell receptor (beta chain) was sequenced during a study of T cell changes during pregnancy in multiple sclerosis (dated by TCRdb to the late 2010s). Regarding the research as a whole: Changes in the T cell repertoire over the course of pregnancy were examined in this study in women with multiple sclerosis.

With regard to this clone: Its antigen remains unidentified. It has no much larger one-base neighbor in the sample; base qualities were not kept.

Receptors were amplified or captured by the immunoSEQ multiplex PCR assay. What TCRdb holds here is the immuneACCESS table cut down to in-frame rearrangements. Part of the clones is not present; checked against another copy, under half of the missing clones reflect an unresolved V gene, and the others are unexplained. This sample is represented by almost 65,000 clones; about 90% of them were singletons. Of the sample, about 2.5% is held by the ten largest clones. Including cysteine and phenylalanine, the CDR3 has 16 amino acids. The kept DNA is CDR3 alone, 48 bases in frame from the first base. For this chain, trimming is 1 base at the V end and 0 bases at the J end, and the number of junction bases without a gene match is 6. CDR1 SGHDT and CDR2 YYEEEE are derived from the germline V gene.

This specimen consisted of peripheral blood, obtained in the first trimester of pregnancy. The clonotype was recovered from a female donor with multiple sclerosis, enrolled in a pregnancy study. The chain was built from TRBV5-6 and TRBJ2-5, with 7 bases aligning to TRBD1. The CDR3 sequence is CASSLRGGNYQETQYF. The sequence in DNA is TGTGCCAGCAGCTTGCGAGGGGGCAATTACCAAGAGACCCAGTACTTC.